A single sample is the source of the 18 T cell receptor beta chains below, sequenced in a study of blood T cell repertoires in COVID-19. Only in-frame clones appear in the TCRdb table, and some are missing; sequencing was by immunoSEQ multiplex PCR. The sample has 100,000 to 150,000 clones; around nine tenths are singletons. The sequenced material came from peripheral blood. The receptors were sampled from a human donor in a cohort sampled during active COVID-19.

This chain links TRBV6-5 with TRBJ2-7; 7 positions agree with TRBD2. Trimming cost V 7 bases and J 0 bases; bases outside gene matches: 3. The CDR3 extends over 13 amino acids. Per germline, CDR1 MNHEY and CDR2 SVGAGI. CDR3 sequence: CASKGTNSYEQYF. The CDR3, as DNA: TGTGCCAGCAAGGGGACTAACTCCTACGAGCAGTACTTC.

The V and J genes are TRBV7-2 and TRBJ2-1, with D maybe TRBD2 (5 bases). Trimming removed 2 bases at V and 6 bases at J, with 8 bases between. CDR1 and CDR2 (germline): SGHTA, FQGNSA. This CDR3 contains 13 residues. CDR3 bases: TGTGCCAGCAGCTTAAGGACTGTCAATGAGCAGTTCTTC. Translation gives CASSLRTVNEQFF.

CDR3 coding DNA: TGTGCCAGCAGCTTGGGACAAACCTACAATGAGCAGTTCTTC. Its protein is CASSLGQTYNEQFF. The V call is TRBV5-6, the J call TRBJ2-1; D ambiguous. Germline V gives CDR1 SGHDT, CDR2 YYEEEE. With 0 bases removed from V and 2 bases from J, the gap between germline ends came to 6 bases. The CDR3 totals 14 residues.

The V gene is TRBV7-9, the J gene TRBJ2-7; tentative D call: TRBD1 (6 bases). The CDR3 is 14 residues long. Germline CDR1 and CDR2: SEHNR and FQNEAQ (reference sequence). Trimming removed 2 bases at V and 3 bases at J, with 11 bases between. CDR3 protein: CASSLSGVNYEQYF. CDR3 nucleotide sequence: TGTGCCAGCAGCTTATCAGGGGTTAACTACGAGCAGTACTTC.

The CDR3 loop is CASSSPSEHYEQYF. CDR3 DNA: TGTGCCAGCAGTTCCCCTAGCGAGCACTACGAGCAGTACTTC. The chain joins TRBV28 to TRBJ2-7; possible D gene TRBD2, 6 bases. Germline values: CDR1 MDHEN, CDR2 SYDVKM. The V end lost 4 bases, the J end lost 3 bases, and 13 bases lay between the germline ends. This CDR3 has 14 amino acids.

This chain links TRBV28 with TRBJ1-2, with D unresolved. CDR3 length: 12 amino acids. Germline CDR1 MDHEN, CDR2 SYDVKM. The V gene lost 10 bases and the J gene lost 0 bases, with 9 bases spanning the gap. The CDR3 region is CATPHPNYGYTF. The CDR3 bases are TGTGCCACCCCACACCCTAACTATGGCTACACCTTC.

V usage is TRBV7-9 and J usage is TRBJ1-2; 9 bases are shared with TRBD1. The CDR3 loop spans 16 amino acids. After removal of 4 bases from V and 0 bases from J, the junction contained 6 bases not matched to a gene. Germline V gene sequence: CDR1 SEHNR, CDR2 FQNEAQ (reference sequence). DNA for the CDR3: TGTGCCAGCAGCTCCGAAGGGACAGGGTCTAACTATGGCTACACCTTC. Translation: CASSSEGTGSNYGYTF.

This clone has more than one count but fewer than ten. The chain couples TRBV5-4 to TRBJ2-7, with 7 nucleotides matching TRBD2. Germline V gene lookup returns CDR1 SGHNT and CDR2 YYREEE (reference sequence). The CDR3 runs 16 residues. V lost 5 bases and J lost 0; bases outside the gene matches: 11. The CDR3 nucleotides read TGTGCCAGCAGTCGTACGGGGGGTGAAACCTCCTACGAGCAGTACTTC. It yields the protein CASSRTGGETSYEQYF.

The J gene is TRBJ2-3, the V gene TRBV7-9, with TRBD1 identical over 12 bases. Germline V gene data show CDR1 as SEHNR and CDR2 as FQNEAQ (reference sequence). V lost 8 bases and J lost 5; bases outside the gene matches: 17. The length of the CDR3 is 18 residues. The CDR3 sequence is CASSSTSGGQGAGDTQYF. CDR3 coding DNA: TGTGCCAGCTCCTCGACCTCCGGGGGACAGGGGGCGGGAGATACGCAGTATTTT.

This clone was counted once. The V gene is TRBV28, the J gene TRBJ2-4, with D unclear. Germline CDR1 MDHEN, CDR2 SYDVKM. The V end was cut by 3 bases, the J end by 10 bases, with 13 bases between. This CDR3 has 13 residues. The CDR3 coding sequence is TGTGCCAGCAGTTTTAATTACAGAAGTATTCAGTACTTC. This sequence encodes CASSFNYRSIQYF.

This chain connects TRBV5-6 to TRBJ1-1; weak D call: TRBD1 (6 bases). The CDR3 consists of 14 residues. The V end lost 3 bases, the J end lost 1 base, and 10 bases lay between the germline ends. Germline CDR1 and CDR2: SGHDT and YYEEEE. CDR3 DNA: TGTGCCAGCAGCTCCTACAGGGCGAACACTGAAGCTTTCTTT. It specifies CASSSYRANTEAFF.

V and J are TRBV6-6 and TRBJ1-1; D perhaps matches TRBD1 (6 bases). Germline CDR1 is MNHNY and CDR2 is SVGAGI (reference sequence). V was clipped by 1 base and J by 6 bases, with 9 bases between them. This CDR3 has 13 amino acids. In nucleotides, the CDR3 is TGTGCCAGCAGTTACTGGGGGGGCCCTGAAGCTTTCTTT. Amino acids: CASSYWGGPEAFF.

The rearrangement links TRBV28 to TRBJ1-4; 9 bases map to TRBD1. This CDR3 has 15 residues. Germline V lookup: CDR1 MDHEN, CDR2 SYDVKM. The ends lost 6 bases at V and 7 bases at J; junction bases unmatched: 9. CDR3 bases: TGTGCCAGCAGCTCCACCGGGACAGGGAGTGAAAAACTGTTTTTT. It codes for CASSSTGTGSEKLFF.

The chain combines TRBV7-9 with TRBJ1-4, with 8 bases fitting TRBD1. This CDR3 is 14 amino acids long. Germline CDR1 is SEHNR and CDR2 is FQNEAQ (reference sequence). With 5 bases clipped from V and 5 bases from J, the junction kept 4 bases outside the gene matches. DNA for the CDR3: TGTGCCAGCAGCCAGGACAGGGTAAATGAAAAACTGTTTTTT. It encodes CASSQDRVNEKLFF.

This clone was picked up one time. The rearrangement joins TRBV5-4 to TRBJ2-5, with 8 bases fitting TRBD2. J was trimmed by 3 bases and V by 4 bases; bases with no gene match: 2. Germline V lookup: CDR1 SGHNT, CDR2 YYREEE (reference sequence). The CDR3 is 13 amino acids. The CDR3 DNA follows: TGTGCCAGCAGCCCCGGGGGGGAAGAGACCCAGTACTTC. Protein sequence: CASSPGGEETQYF. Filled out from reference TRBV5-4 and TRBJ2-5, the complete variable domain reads ETGVTQSPTHLIKTRGQQVTLRCSSQSGHNTVSWYQQALGQGPQFIFQYYREEENGRGNFPPRFSGLQFPNYSSELNVNALELDDSALYLCASSPGGEETQYFGPGTRLLVL.

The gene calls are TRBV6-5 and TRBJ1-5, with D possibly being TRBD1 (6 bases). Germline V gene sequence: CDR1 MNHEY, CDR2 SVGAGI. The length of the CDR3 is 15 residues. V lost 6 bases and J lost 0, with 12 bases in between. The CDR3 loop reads CASSLQGDSNQPQHF. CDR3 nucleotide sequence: TGTGCCAGCAGCCTACAGGGCGATAGCAATCAGCCCCAGCATTTT.

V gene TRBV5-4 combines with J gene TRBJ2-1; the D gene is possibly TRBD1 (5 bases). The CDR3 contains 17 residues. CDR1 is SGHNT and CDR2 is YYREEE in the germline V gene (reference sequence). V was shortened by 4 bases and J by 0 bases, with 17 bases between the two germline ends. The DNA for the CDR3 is TGTGCCAGCAGCCACTCGGTGGGGCTGTTCTCCTACAATGAGCAGTTCTTC. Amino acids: CASSHSVGLFSYNEQFF. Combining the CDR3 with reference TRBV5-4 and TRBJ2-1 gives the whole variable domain ETGVTQSPTHLIKTRGQQVTLRCSSQSGHNTVSWYQQALGQGPQFIFQYYREEENGRGNFPPRFSGLQFPNYSSELNVNALELDDSALYLCASSHSVGLFSYNEQFFGPGTRLTVL.

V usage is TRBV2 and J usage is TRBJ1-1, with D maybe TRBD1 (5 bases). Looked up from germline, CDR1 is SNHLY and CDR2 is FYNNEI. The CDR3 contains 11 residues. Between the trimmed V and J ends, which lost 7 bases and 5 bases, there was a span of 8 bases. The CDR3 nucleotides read TGTGCCAGCATGGGGCATACTGAAGCTTTCTTT. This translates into CASMGHTEAFF. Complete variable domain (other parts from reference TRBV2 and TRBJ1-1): EPEVTQTPSHQVTQMGQEVILRCVPISNHLYFYWYRQILGQKVEFLVSFYNNEISEKSEIFDDQFSVERPDGSNFTLKIRSTKLEDSAMYFCASMGHTEAFFGQGTRLTVV.